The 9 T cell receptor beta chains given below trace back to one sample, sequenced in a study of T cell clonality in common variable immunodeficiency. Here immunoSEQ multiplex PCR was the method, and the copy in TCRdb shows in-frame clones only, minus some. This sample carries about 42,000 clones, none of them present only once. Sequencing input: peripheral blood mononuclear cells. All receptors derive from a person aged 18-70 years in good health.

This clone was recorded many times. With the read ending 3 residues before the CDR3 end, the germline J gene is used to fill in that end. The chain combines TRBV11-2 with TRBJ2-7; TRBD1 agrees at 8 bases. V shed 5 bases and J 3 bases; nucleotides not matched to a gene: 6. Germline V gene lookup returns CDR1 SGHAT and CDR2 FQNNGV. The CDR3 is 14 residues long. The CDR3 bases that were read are TGTGCCAGCAGCAAGGGACAGGAATTCTACGAG. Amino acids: CASSKGQEFYE. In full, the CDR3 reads CASSKGQEFYEQYF.

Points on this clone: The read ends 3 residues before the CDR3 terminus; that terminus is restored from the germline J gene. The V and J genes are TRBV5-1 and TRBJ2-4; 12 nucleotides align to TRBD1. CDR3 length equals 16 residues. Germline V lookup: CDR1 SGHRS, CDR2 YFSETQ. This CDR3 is CASSSGQGAPGYGQYF. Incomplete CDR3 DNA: TGCGCCAGCAGCTCGGGACAGGGGGCGCCAGGCTATGGT.

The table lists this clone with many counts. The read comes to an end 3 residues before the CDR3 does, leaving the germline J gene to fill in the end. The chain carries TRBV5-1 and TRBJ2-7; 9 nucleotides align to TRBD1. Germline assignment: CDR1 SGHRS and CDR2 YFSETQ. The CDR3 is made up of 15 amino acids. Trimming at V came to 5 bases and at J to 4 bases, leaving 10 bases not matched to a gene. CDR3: CASRAYDRGIYEQYF. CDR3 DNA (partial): TGCGCCAGCAGAGCGTACGACAGGGGGATTTACGAG.

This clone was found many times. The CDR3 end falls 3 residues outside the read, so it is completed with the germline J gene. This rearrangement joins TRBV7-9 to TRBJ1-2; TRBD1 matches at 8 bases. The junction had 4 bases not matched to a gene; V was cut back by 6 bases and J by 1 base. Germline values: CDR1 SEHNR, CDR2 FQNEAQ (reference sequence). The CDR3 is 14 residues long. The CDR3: CASSYGQGNYGYTF. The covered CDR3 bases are TGTGCCAGCAGTTATGGACAGGGTAACTATGGC.

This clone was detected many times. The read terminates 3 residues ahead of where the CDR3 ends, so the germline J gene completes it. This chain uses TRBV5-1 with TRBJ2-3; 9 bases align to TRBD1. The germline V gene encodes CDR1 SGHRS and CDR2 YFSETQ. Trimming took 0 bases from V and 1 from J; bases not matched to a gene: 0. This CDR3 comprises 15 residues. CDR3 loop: CASSLGTGGTDTQYF. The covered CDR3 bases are TGCGCCAGCAGCTTGGGGACAGGGGGCACAGATACG. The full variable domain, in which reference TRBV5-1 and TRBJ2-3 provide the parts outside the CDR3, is KAGVTQTPRYLIKTRGQQVTLSCSPISGHRSVSWYQQTPGQGLQFLFEYFSETQRNKGNFPGRFSGRQFSNSRSEMNVSTLELGDSALYLCASSLGTGGTDTQYFGPGTRLTVL.

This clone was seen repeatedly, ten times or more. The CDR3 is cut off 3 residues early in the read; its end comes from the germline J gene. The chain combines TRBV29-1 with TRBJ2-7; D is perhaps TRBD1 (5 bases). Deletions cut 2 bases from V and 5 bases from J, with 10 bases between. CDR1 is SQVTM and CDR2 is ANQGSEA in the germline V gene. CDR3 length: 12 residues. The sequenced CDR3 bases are TGCAGCGTTGAACAGGGTGTGGACGAG. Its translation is CSVEQGVDE. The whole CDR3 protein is CSVEQGVDEQYF.

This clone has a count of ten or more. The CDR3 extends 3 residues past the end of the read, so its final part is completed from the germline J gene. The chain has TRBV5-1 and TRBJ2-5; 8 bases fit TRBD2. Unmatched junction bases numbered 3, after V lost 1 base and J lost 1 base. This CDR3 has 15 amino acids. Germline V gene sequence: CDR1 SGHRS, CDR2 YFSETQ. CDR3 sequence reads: CASSLSGTSQETQYF. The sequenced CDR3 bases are TGCGCCAGCAGCTTGAGCGGGACTAGCCAAGAGACC. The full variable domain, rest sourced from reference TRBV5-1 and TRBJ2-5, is KAGVTQTPRYLIKTRGQQVTLSCSPISGHRSVSWYQQTPGQGLQFLFEYFSETQRNKGNFPGRFSGRQFSNSRSEMNVSTLELGDSALYLCASSLSGTSQETQYFGPGTRLLVL.

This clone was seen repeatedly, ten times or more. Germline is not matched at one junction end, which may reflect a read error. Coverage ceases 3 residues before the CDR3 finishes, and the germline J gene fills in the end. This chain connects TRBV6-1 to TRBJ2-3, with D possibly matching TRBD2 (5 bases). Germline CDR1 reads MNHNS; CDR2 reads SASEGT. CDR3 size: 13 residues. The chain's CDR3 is CANSEGGRDTQYF. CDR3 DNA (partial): TGTGCCAACAGTGAAGGCGGGCGGGATACG.

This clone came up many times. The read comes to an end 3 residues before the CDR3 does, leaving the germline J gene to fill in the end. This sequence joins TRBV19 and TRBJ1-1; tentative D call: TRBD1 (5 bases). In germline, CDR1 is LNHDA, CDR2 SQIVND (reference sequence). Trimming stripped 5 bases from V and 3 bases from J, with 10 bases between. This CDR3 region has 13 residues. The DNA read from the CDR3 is TGTGCCAGTAGTCCCACAGGATACACTGAA. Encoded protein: CASSPTGYTE. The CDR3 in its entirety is CASSPTGYTEAFF.